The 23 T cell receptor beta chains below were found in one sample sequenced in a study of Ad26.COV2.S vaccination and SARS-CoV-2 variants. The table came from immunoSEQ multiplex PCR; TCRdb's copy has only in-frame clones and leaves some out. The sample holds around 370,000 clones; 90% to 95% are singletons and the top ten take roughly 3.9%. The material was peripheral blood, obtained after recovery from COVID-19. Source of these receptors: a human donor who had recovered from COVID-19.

The CDR3 region has the DNA TGCGCCAGCAGCTCTCCCGGAGGGGCCCCGAACACCGGGGAGCTGTTTTTT. Residues: CASSSPGGAPNTGELFF. The chain carries TRBV5-1 and TRBJ2-2; D possibly corresponds to TRBD2 (6 bases). Between the trimmed V and J ends, which lost 3 bases and 0 bases, there was a span of 15 bases. The CDR3 sequence is 17 residues long. In germline, CDR1 is SGHRS, CDR2 YFSETQ.

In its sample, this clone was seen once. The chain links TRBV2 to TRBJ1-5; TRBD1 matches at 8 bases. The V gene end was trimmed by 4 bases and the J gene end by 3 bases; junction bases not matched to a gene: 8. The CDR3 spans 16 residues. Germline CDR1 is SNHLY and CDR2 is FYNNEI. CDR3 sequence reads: CASSGEQGGLNQPQHF. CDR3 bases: TGTGCCAGCAGTGGGGAACAGGGGGGACTCAATCAGCCCCAGCATTTT. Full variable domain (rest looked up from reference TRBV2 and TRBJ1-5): EPEVTQTPSHQVTQMGQEVILRCVPISNHLYFYWYRQILGQKVEFLVSFYNNEISEKSEIFDDQFSVERPDGSNFTLKIRSTKLEDSAMYFCASSGEQGGLNQPQHFGDGTRLSIL.

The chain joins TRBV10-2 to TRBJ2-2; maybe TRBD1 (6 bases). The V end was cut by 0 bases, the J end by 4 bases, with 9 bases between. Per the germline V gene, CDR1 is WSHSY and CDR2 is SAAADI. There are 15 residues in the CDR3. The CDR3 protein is CASSESGASTGELFF. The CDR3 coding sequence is TGCGCCAGCAGTGAGTCGGGGGCGAGCACCGGGGAGCTGTTTTTT.

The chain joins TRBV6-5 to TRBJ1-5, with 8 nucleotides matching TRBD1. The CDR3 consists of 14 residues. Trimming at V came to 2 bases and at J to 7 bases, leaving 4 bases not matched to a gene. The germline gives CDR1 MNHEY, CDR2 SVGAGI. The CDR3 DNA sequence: TGTGCCAGCAGTTACGGGACAGGCGGGCAGCCCCAGCATTTT. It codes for CASSYGTGGQPQHF.

CDR3 DNA sequence: TGTGCCAGCAGCTTTACATCGGCCGGTGGGGCAGATACGCAGTATTTT. It specifies CASSFTSAGGADTQYF. This sequence joins TRBV5-6 and TRBJ2-3; no firm D call. The germline V gene encodes CDR1 SGHDT and CDR2 YYEEEE. CDR3 length: 16 residues. The ends were cut back, 2 bases at V and 4 bases at J, with 17 bases in the middle.

In DNA form, the CDR3 reads TGCGCCAGCAGCCAACGTCGCCCCCAGGGGATGAACACTGAAGCTTTCTTT. Residues: CASSQRRPQGMNTEAFF. The chain recombines TRBV4-1 with TRBJ1-1, with D possibly matching TRBD1 (6 bases). Germline CDR1 reads MGHRA; CDR2 reads YSYEKL. The CDR3 extends over 17 amino acids. The germline V and J ends were trimmed by 2 bases and 0 bases, with 16 bases remaining between them.

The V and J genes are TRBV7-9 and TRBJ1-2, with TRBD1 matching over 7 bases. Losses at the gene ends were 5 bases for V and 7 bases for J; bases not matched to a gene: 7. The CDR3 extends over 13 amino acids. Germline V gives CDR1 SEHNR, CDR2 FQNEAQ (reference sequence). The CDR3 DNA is TGTGCCAGCAGCGCGGACAGGCTTGGTGGCTACACCTTC. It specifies CASSADRLGGYTF.

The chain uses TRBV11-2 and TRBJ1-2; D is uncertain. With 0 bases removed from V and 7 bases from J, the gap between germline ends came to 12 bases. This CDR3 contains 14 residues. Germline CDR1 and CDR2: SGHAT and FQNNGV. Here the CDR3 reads CASSLDRYAGGYTF. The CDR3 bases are TGTGCCAGCAGCTTAGATCGGTATGCTGGTGGCTACACCTTC.

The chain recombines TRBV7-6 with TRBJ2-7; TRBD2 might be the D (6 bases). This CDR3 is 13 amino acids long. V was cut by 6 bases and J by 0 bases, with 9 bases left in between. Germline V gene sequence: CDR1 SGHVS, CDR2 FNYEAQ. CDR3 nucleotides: TGTGCCAGCAGTACGGGAGCCTCCTACGAGCAGTACTTC. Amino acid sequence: CASSTGASYEQYF.

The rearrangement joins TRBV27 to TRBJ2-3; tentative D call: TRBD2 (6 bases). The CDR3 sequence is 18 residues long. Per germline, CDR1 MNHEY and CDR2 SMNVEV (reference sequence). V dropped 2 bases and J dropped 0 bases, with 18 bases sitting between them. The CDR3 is CASSLLPLATSSTDTQYF. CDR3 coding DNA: TGTGCCAGCAGTTTACTTCCCCTAGCGACGTCTAGCACAGATACGCAGTATTTT.

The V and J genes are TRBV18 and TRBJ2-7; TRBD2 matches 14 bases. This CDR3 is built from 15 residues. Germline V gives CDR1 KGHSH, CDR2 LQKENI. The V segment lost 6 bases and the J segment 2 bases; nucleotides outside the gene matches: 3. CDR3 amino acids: CASSQTSGGAYEQYF. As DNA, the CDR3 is TGTGCCAGCTCGCAGACTAGCGGGGGGGCCTACGAGCAGTACTTC. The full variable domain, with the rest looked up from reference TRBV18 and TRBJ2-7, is NAGVMQNPRHLVRRRGQEARLRCSPMKGHSHVYWYRQLPEEGLKFMVYLQKENIIDESGMPKERFSAEFPKEGPSILRIQQVVRGDSAAYFCASSQTSGGAYEQYFGPGTRLTVT.

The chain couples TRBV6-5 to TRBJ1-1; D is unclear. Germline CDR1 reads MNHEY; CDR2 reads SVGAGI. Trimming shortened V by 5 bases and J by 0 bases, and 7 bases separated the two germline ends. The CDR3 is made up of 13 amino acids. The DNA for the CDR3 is TGTGCCAGCAGTATAGGGTTGAACACTGAAGCTTTCTTT. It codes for CASSIGLNTEAFF.

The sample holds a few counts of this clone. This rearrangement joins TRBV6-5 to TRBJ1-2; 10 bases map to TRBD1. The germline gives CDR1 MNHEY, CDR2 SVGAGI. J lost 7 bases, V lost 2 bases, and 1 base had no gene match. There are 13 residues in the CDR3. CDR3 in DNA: TGTGCCAGCAGTTACGGGACAGGGGTTGGCTACACCTTC. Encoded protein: CASSYGTGVGYTF.

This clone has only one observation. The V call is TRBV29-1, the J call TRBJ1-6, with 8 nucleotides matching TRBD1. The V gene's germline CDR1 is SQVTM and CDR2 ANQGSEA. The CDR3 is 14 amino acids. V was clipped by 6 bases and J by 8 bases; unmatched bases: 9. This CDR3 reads CSVRFGTGDSPLHF. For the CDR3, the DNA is TGCAGCGTACGATTCGGGACAGGCGATTCACCCCTCCACTTT.

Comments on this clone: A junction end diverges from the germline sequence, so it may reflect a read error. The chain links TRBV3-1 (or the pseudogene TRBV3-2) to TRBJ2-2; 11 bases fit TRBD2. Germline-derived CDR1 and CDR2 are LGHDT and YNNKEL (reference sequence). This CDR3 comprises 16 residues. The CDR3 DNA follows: TGTGCCAGCACCCAACTAGCGGGGGAGAACACCGGGGAGCTGTTTTTT. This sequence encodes CASTQLAGENTGELFF.

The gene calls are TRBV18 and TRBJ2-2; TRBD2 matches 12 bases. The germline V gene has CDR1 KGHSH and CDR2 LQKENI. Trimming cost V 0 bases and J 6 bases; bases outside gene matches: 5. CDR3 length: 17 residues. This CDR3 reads CASSPPDLAGGPGELFF. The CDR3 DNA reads TGTGCCAGCTCACCACCCGACCTAGCGGGGGGGCCCGGGGAGCTGTTTTTT.

The CDR3 DNA reads TGTGCCAGCAGCCCGCGCGGGACCACATACGAGCAGTACTTC. Protein product: CASSPRGTTYEQYF. The chain carries TRBV7-9 and TRBJ2-7, with a tentative D call TRBD2 (6 bases). V was cut by 5 bases and J by 4 bases, with 15 bases left in between. The CDR3 extends over 14 amino acids. Germline CDR1 SEHNR, CDR2 FQNEAQ (reference sequence).

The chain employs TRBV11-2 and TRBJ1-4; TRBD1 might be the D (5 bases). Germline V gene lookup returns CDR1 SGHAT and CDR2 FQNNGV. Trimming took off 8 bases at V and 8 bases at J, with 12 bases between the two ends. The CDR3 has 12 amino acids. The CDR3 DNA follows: TGTGCCAGCCTGGGGGGAGGAGAAAAACTGTTTTTT. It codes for CASLGGGEKLFF.

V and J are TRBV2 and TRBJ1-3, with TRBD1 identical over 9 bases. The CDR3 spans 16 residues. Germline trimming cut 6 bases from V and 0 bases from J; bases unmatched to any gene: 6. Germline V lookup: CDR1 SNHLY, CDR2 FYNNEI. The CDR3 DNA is TGTGCCAGCAGACAGAGGACAGGGGACTCTGGAAACACCATATATTTT. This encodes CASRQRTGDSGNTIYF.

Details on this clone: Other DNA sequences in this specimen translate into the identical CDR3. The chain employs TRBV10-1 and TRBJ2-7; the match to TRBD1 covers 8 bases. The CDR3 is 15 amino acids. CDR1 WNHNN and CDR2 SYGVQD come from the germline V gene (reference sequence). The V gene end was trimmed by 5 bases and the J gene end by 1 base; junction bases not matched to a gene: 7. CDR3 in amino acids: CASSPGQGASYEQYF. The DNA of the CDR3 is TGCGCCAGCAGTCCCGGACAGGGAGCTTCCTACGAGCAGTACTTC.

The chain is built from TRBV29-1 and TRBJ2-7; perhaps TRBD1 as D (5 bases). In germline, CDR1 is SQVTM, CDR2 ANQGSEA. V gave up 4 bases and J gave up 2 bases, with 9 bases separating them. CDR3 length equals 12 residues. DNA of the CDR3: TGCAGCGTTGCAGTGACAGCCTACGAGCAGTACTTC. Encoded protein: CSVAVTAYEQYF.

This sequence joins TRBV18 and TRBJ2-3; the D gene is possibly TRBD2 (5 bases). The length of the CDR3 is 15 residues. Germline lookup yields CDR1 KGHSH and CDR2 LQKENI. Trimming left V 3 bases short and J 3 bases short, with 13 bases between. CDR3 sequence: CASSPLGVRTDTQYF. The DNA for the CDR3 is TGTGCCAGCTCACCCCTCGGGGTTAGGACAGATACGCAGTATTTT.

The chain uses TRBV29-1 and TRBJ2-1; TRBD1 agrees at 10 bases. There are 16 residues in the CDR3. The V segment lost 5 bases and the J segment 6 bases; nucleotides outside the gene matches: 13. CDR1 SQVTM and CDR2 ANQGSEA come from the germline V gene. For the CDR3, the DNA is TGCAGCGTTTCGGGCGTCAGGACAGGGGGGTTCAATGAGCAGTTCTTC. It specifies CSVSGVRTGGFNEQFF.